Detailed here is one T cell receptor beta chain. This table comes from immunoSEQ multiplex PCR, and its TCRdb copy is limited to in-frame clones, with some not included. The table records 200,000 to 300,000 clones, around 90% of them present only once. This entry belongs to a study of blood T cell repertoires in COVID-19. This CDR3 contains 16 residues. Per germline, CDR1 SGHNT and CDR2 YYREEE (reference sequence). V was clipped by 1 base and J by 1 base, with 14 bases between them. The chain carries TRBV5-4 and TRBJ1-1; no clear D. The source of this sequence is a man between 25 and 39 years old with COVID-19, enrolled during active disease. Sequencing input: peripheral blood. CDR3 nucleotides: TGTGCCAGCAGCTTGCCCTTTCGCGGTGGGAACACTGAAGCTTTCTTT. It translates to CASSLPFRGGNTEAFF.